This TCR beta chain was retrieved from a study of response to subunit inactivated influenza vaccine. TCRdb passed the RT-PCR reads through MiXCR, listing each CDR3 protein once. This sample has fewer than 600,000 distinct CDR3 sequences, with around 7.7% found just once. Germline CDR1 SGHVS, CDR2 FQNEAQ. This CDR3 has 15 amino acids. Trimming left V 5 bases short and J 0 bases short, with 11 bases between. This clonotype was counted ten times or more. This rearrangement joins TRBV7-8 to TRBJ2-1; possibly TRBD1 or TRBD2 for D (6 bases each). The source of this sequence is a man between 50 and 69 years old who received an inactivated influenza vaccine. The specimen was PBMCs from blood, collected around 25 months after vaccination. The CDR3 bases are TGTGCCAGCAGCGAAAGGGGGGTCTCCTACAATGAGCAGTTCTTC. This gives the protein CASSERGVSYNEQFF.